The next 29 T cell receptor beta chains were all read from a single sample in a study of CD8 T cells in Susac syndrome. RNA was extracted with the RNeasy kit, and a quantity of about 0.5 to 1 ug was reverse transcribed using random hexamers. TCRdb re-analysed the immunoSEQ multiplex PCR reads in MiXCR, keeping a single row per CDR3 protein. In the table there are 150,000 to 200,000 distinct CDR3 sequences, around 93% of which are singletons. Sequenced: CD4+ T cells from PBMCs. The receptors stem from a human donor in good health.

The chain uses TRBV20-1 and TRBJ1-5, with 8 bases fitting TRBD1. V lost 5 bases to trimming and J lost 5 bases; unmatched junction nucleotides: 8. CDR3 length equals 14 residues. The germline CDR1 and CDR2 sequences are DFQATT and SNEGSKA (reference sequence). The CDR3 region has the DNA TGCAGTGCTGCCCGGGACAGGCGATATCAGCCCCAGCATTTT. It specifies CSAARDRRYQPQHF.

The V gene is TRBV5-1, the J gene TRBJ1-5; 7 positions agree with TRBD1. Germline loops: CDR1 SGHRS, CDR2 YFSETQ. The CDR3 spans 15 residues. Unmatched junction bases numbered 2, after V lost 0 bases and J lost 2 bases. The CDR3, as DNA: TGCGCCAGCAGCTTGGGGGGACAGCGCAATCAGCCCCAGCATTTT. Translating gives CASSLGGQRNQPQHF.

The chain joins TRBV18 to TRBJ2-1; 7 positions match TRBD2. The V and J ends lost 1 base and 0 bases, in that order; junction bases with no gene match: 0. CDR3 length: 15 amino acids. Per the germline V gene, CDR1 is KGHSH and CDR2 is LQKENI. CDR3 region: CASSPRGSSYNEQFF. The CDR3 coding sequence is TGTGCCAGCTCACCACGCGGGAGCTCCTACAATGAGCAGTTCTTC.

The chain recombines TRBV19 with TRBJ1-1; the D is unclear. Trimming removed 5 bases from V and 6 bases from J, with 7 bases in between. There are 11 residues in the CDR3. Looked up from germline, CDR1 is LNHDA and CDR2 is SQIVND (reference sequence). CDR3 residues: CASSPRAEAFF. As DNA, the CDR3 is TGTGCCAGTAGTCCCCGGGCTGAAGCTTTCTTT.

The CDR3 spells CASNPSGNTGELFF. Here the CDR3 DNA reads TGTGCCAGCAACCCCTCGGGGAACACCGGGGAGCTGTTTTTT. The chain joins TRBV6-2 or TRBV6-3 to TRBJ2-2, with D unresolved. The CDR3 has 14 residues. Germline V gives CDR1 MNHEY, CDR2 SVGEGT. Trimming cost V 7 bases and J 1 base, with 10 bases left between them.

CDR3 nucleotides: TGTGCCAGCAGTATGACAGGGGATTCGACTGAAGCTTTCTTT. It is translated as CASSMTGDSTEAFF. The gene calls are TRBV12-3 or TRBV12-4 and TRBJ1-1; 8 positions match TRBD1. The CDR3 length is 14 residues. The junction had 7 bases not matched to a gene; V was cut back by 5 bases and J by 5 bases.

The J gene is TRBJ2-7, the V gene TRBV19; TRBD2 agrees at 7 bases. The V and J ends lost 0 bases and 4 bases, in that order; junction bases with no gene match: 9. The CDR3 is made up of 16 amino acids. The germline V gene has CDR1 LNHDA and CDR2 SQIVND (reference sequence). This CDR3 is CASSIEARGGMYEQYV. CDR3 nucleotide sequence: TGTGCCAGTAGTATAGAGGCCCGGGGAGGGATGTACGAGCAGTACGTC.

This clonotype has a single count. An end of the junction does not agree with germline; a read error may underlie this. J is TRBJ2-4 and V is TRBV7-2; D unresolved. CDR3 length: 13 residues. The germline V gene has CDR1 SGHTA and CDR2 FQGNSA. This chain's CDR3 is CASSIALKNIQYF. CDR3 in DNA: TGTGCCAGCAGCATAGCCCTTAAAAACATTCAGTACTTC.

The rearrangement links TRBV7-9 to TRBJ2-7; D perhaps matches TRBD1 (6 bases). The germline V gene has CDR1 SEHNR and CDR2 FQNEAQ (reference sequence). CDR3 length: 13 amino acids. The V gene lost 1 base and the J gene lost 7 bases, with 11 bases spanning the gap. The CDR3 bases are TGTGCCAGCAGCTTAGGCAGGGGTGTTGAGCAGTACTTC. This gives the protein CASSLGRGVEQYF.

The chain has TRBV7-2 and TRBJ2-5; 7 bases agree with TRBD2. J gave up 7 bases and V 5 bases, and 10 bases lay outside the gene matches. This CDR3 spans 14 amino acids. CDR1 is SGHTA and CDR2 is FQGNSA in the germline V gene. CDR3 in DNA: TGTGCCAGCAGCGCACCGGGAGGCCCAGGGACCCAGTACTTC. Protein sequence: CASSAPGGPGTQYF.

The chain is built from TRBV18 and TRBJ2-7; D perhaps matches TRBD1 (6 bases). The CDR3 is 14 residues long. The V gene's germline CDR1 is KGHSH and CDR2 LQKENI. The V end lost 1 base, the J end lost 2 bases, and 9 bases lay between the germline ends. The CDR3 DNA follows: TGTGCCAGCTCACCACTACAGGGCACCTACGAGCAGTACTTC. Translating gives CASSPLQGTYEQYF.

CDR3 loop: CASSMPGAGNTIYF. CDR3 in DNA: TGTGCCAGCAGTATGCCAGGGGCTGGAAACACCATATATTTT. The V and J genes are TRBV6-5 and TRBJ1-3; D may be TRBD1 (6 bases). From germline, CDR1 is MNHEY and CDR2 SVGAGI. Trimming shortened V by 5 bases and J by 2 bases, and 10 bases separated the two germline ends. This CDR3 is 14 amino acids long.

The V call is TRBV20-1, the J call TRBJ2-7; D possibly corresponds to TRBD2 (6 bases). The germline CDR1 and CDR2 sequences are DFQATT and SNEGSKA (reference sequence). This CDR3 contains 13 residues. The V and J ends lost 7 bases and 7 bases respectively, with 20 bases between them. The CDR3 nucleotides are TGCAGTGATTCGGGACTCGCGACTGGAGAGCAGTACTTC. As protein: CSDSGLATGEQYF.

V gene TRBV29-1 combines with J gene TRBJ1-2, with D possibly matching TRBD1 (5 bases). The CDR3 totals 13 residues. The germline V gene has CDR1 SQVTM and CDR2 ANQGSEA. V gave up 2 bases and J gave up 7 bases, with 14 bases separating them. CDR3 protein: CSVELGGRGGYTF. For the CDR3, the DNA is TGCAGCGTTGAATTGGGCGGGAGGGGTGGCTACACCTTC.

This clonotype was seen only once. V is TRBV9 and J is TRBJ2-2; D is undetermined. The CDR3 runs 11 residues. Germline V lookup: CDR1 SGDLS, CDR2 YYNGEE. V gave up 3 bases and J gave up 7 bases, with 4 bases separating them. The CDR3 region is CASSDLGELFF. The CDR3 DNA reads as TGTGCCAGCAGCGATCTCGGGGAGCTGTTTTTT.

In this sample, this clonotype turned up once. The V call is TRBV28, the J call TRBJ1-2, with TRBD1 as a possible D gene (5 bases). Trimming took 4 bases from V and 8 from J, leaving 20 bases between them. The CDR3 has 15 residues. Germline V gives CDR1 MDHEN, CDR2 SYDVKM. The DNA for the CDR3 is TGTGCCAGCAGTTCCCCCGGGACTGGGGGTTCAGGCTACACCTTC. Its translation is CASSSPGTGGSGYTF.

J is TRBJ1-2 and V is TRBV3-1; 7 bases are shared with TRBD1. CDR3 length equals 15 residues. The V gene end was trimmed by 1 base and the J gene end by 8 bases; junction bases not matched to a gene: 10. Germline V gene data show CDR1 as LGHDT and CDR2 as YNNKEL (reference sequence). In nucleotides, the CDR3 is TGTGCCAGCAGCCAAGTGAGATCCGACAGGGAGGGCTACACCTTC. This encodes CASSQVRSDREGYTF.

The chain joins TRBV7-9 to TRBJ2-1, with 12 nucleotides matching TRBD2. J gave up 4 bases and V 5 bases, and 6 bases lay outside the gene matches. The germline V gene encodes CDR1 SEHNR and CDR2 FQNEAQ (reference sequence). There are 16 residues in the CDR3. CDR3 nucleotides: TGTGCCAGCAGCCCCCGGACTAGCGGGGTTTACAATGAGCAGTTCTTC. Translated, it gives CASSPRTSGVYNEQFF.

As to this clonotype: Mismatch with germline at one junction end may stem from a read error. The rearrangement links TRBV2 to TRBJ2-7; D uncertain. CDR3 length: 13 residues. Germline CDR1 reads SNHLY; CDR2 reads FYNNEI. The CDR3 region has the DNA TGTGCCAGCAGGAAGACCACCTCCGACGAGCAGTACTTC. Protein sequence: CASRKTTSDEQYF.

This sequence joins TRBV4-3 and TRBJ1-2, with D uncertain. Germline V gives CDR1 LGHNA, CDR2 YSLEER. V lost 1 base and J 4 bases, leaving 13 bases between the germline ends. The CDR3 is 15 amino acids. This chain's CDR3 is CASSQVHEGTYGYTF. The CDR3 bases are TGCGCCAGCAGCCAAGTTCACGAGGGTACCTATGGCTACACCTTC.

The chain uses TRBV20-1 and TRBJ1-1; 10 nucleotides agree with TRBD1. This CDR3 comprises 14 residues. Germline V gene data show CDR1 as DFQATT and CDR2 as SNEGSKA (reference sequence). Unmatched junction bases numbered 6, after V lost 8 bases and J lost 0 bases. The CDR3: CSTPTGGMNTEAFF. The CDR3 DNA reads as TGCAGTACCCCGACAGGGGGCATGAACACTGAAGCTTTCTTT.

This sequence joins TRBV11-2 and TRBJ1-2; 9 bases fit TRBD1. The V and J ends lost 4 bases and 0 bases, in that order; junction bases with no gene match: 12. Germline CDR1 reads SGHAT; CDR2 reads FQNNGV. This CDR3 is 18 amino acids long. The CDR3 reads CASSSLRDRARTNYGYTF. CDR3 nucleotide sequence: TGTGCCAGCAGCTCACTCCGGGACAGGGCAAGGACTAACTATGGCTACACCTTC.

This clonotype was seen once. The rearrangement uses TRBV6-2 or TRBV6-3 and TRBJ1-1; the D gene is possibly TRBD1 (5 bases). With 6 bases removed from V and 1 base from J, the gap between germline ends came to 18 bases. Germline V gene data show CDR1 as MNHEY and CDR2 as SVGEGT. This CDR3 contains 16 residues. The chain's CDR3 is CASRDFFGARNTEAFF. The CDR3 DNA sequence: TGTGCCAGCAGAGACTTTTTCGGGGCCAGGAACACTGAAGCTTTCTTT.

DNA of the CDR3: TGTGCCAGCAGCTTCGGAATAGCGGACGCCTACAATGAGCAGTTCTTC. Translation: CASSFGIADAYNEQFF. The chain links TRBV11-2 to TRBJ2-1, with a tentative D call TRBD2 (6 bases). The germline V and J ends were trimmed by 3 bases and 2 bases, with 14 bases remaining between them. The V gene's germline CDR1 is SGHAT and CDR2 FQNNGV. This CDR3 comprises 16 residues.

The chain joins TRBV7-9 to TRBJ2-1; D is perhaps TRBD1 (6 bases). Trimming took 3 bases from V and 0 from J, leaving 15 bases between them. This CDR3 has 17 residues. Germline CDR1 is SEHNR and CDR2 is FQNEAQ (reference sequence). The DNA for the CDR3 is TGTGCCAGCAGCTTGGGTCTTACAGGGAACTCCTACAATGAGCAGTTCTTC. It yields the protein CASSLGLTGNSYNEQFF.

This clonotype was counted between two and nine times. V usage is TRBV2 and J usage is TRBJ2-1, with 13 nucleotides matching TRBD2. The CDR3 has 15 amino acids. Looked up from germline, CDR1 is SNHLY and CDR2 is FYNNEI. J lost 9 bases, V lost 5 bases, and 7 bases had no gene match. The CDR3 reads CASSPTSGGAGEQFF. Written as DNA, the CDR3 is TGTGCCAGCAGTCCTACTAGCGGGGGGGCGGGTGAGCAGTTCTTC.

The chain carries TRBV24-1 and TRBJ2-5, with no clear D. The CDR3 is 13 residues long. The germline V gene encodes CDR1 KGHDR and CDR2 SFDVKD. Trimming took off 6 bases at V and 1 base at J, with 8 bases between the two ends. The CDR3 sequence: CATSSSFQETQYF. As DNA, the CDR3 is TGTGCCACCAGTTCCAGTTTCCAAGAGACCCAGTACTTC.

V and J are TRBV28 and TRBJ2-5; D unclear. V was cut by 2 bases and J by 1 base, with 8 bases left in between. Germline CDR1 MDHEN, CDR2 SYDVKM. There are 14 residues in the CDR3. CDR3 DNA sequence: TGTGCCAGCAGTTTAGTATCAATCCAAGAGACCCAGTACTTC. It is translated as CASSLVSIQETQYF.

The V gene is TRBV6-4, the J gene TRBJ1-1; possibly TRBD1 for D (6 bases). CDR3 length: 13 amino acids. Trimming shortened V by 6 bases and J by 11 bases, and 19 bases separated the two germline ends. CDR1 is MRHNA and CDR2 is SNTAGT in the germline V gene. This CDR3 is CASSATGGAQAFF. In DNA, the CDR3 is TGTGCCAGCAGCGCGACGGGGGGGGCGCAGGCTTTCTTT.